Listed below are T cell receptor beta chains from one sample, sequenced in a study of cytomegalovirus exposure and HLA in healthy donors. Libraries were prepared by immunoSEQ multiplex PCR; TCRdb keeps only in-frame clonotypes and omits some of them. The sample lists approximately 160,000 clones; just under 90% were seen once. Sequenced material: PBMCs. These receptors were collected from a man younger than 30 in good health and CMV-seropositive. CDR3s include the opening cysteine and the closing phenylalanine or tryptophan. The D gene is left open where the match is weak. A row's size may be missing; if present it is once, few, many or a size class.

cdr3_length j_call clone_size d_call v_call cdr3_aa cdr3_nt
16 TRBJ2-5 NA TRBD2 TRBV4-2 CASSLNRGTRRETQYF TGTGCCAGCAGCCTCAACCGGGGGACTAGGCGAGAGACCCAGTACTTC
15 TRBJ2-5 NA TRBD1 TRBV7-2 CASSLGQGGQETQYF TGTGCCAGCAGCTTGGGACAGGGGGGGCAAGAGACCCAGTACTTC
15 TRBJ2-1 NA TRBD2 TRBV6-5 CAVGEGGTSFDEQFF TGTGCCGTCGGCGAGGGGGGGACTAGCTTCGACGAGCAGTTCTTC
15 TRBJ1-1 NA TRBD1 TRBV30 CAWSALLAGGTEAFF TGTGCCTGGAGTGCCCTTCTGGCAGGGGGCACTGAAGCTTTCTTT
15 TRBJ2-1 NA NA TRBV5-5 CASSFMPSPGNEQFF TGTGCCAGCAGCTTTATGCCAAGCCCGGGGAATGAGCAGTTCTTC
13 TRBJ2-7 NA NA TRBV28 CASSLAGRNEQYF TGTGCCAGCAGTTTGGCAGGGAGGAACGAGCAGTACTTC
14 TRBJ1-1 NA NA TRBV19 CASSTYRDLTEAFF TGTGCCAGTAGTACGTACAGGGATCTCACTGAAGCTTTCTTT
20 TRBJ2-1 NA TRBD1 TRBV10-1 CASSESGQGRPRGSYNEQFF TGCGCCAGCAGTGAGTCGGGACAGGGGCGACCTCGAGGGTCCTACAATGAGCAGTTCTTC
14 TRBJ2-7 NA NA TRBV5-6 CASSLVGSLYEQYF TGTGCCAGCAGCTTGGTGGGCAGCCTTTACGAGCAGTACTTC
14 TRBJ2-7 NA NA TRBV19 CASKSEAGPYEQYF TGTGCCAGTAAATCGGAAGCGGGCCCCTACGAGCAGTACTTC
11 TRBJ2-1 NA NA TRBV6-5 CASRSGTGQFF TGTGCCAGCAGGAGCGGGACAGGCCAGTTCTTC
14 TRBJ2-7 NA NA TRBV5-6 CASSTGSNPYEQYF TGTGCCAGCAGCACAGGATCGAATCCCTACGAGCAGTACTTC
16 TRBJ2-2 NA NA TRBV9 CASSAKMSVPTGELFF TGTGCCAGCAGCGCCAAGATGAGCGTACCCACCGGGGAGCTGTTTTTT
14 TRBJ1-2 NA TRBD1 TRBV7-2 CASSLGQIYYGYTF TGTGCCAGCAGCCTGGGACAGATATACTATGGCTACACCTTC
13 TRBJ2-7 NA TRBD1 TRBV19 CASSTGVLNEQYF TGTGCCAGCTCGACAGGGGTATTAAACGAGCAGTACTTC
15 TRBJ1-5 many TRBD1 TRBV7-9 CASSLQGASNQPQHF TGTGCCAGCAGCCTCCAGGGGGCGAGCAATCAGCCCCAGCATTTT
18 TRBJ2-3 NA TRBD2 TRBV6-1 CASSVGVKGLAGGDTQYF TGTGCCAGCAGTGTAGGGGTTAAGGGACTAGCGGGAGGGGATACGCAGTATTTT
12 TRBJ2-1 NA TRBD1 TRBV5-1 CASTGQGNEQFF TGCGCCAGCACGGGACAGGGGAATGAGCAGTTCTTC
16 TRBJ2-1 NA TRBD1 TRBV29-1 CSVALGQGITYNEQFF TGCAGCGTTGCCCTAGGACAGGGGATAACCTACAATGAGCAGTTCTTC
13 TRBJ2-3 NA NA TRBV28 CASTRGWADTQYF TGTGCCAGCACGAGAGGGTGGGCAGATACGCAGTATTTT
15 TRBJ2-7 few TRBD2 TRBV19 CASSIGRTAAYEQYF TGTGCCAGTAGTATCGGGAGGACCGCAGCCTACGAGCAGTACTTC
15 TRBJ2-7 NA TRBD1 TRBV18 CASSIGQGATYEQYF TGTGCCAGCTCAATTGGACAGGGGGCTACCTACGAGCAGTACTTC
16 TRBJ1-2 NA NA TRBV6-1 CASSDRGTQANYGYTF TGTGCCAGCAGTGATAGGGGGACGCAAGCTAACTATGGCTACACCTTC
15 TRBJ2-2 NA NA TRBV6-1 CASSEQRTNTGELFF TGTGCCAGCAGTGAGCAGCGGACTAACACCGGGGAGCTGTTTTTT
15 TRBJ2-7 NA TRBD2 TRBV7-3 CASSLRPSGTYEQYF TGTGCCAGCAGCTTAAGGCCTAGCGGGACGTACGAGCAGTACTTC
16 TRBJ1-4 once NA TRBV15 CATSRDNGGSNEKLFF TGTGCCACCAGCAGAGATAACGGGGGGAGTAATGAAAAACTGTTTTTT
12 TRBJ2-1 NA NA TRBV10-2 CASRGRYNEQFF TGCGCCAGCAGGGGCAGATACAATGAGCAGTTCTTC
16 TRBJ1-2 NA NA TRBV10-3 CAISESSGIGGYGYTF TGTGCCATCAGTGAGTCGAGTGGGATAGGAGGCTATGGCTACACCTTC
14 TRBJ2-5 NA TRBD1 TRBV9 CASSGGTGQETQYF TGTGCCAGCAGCGGAGGGACAGGCCAAGAGACCCAGTACTTC
14 TRBJ2-3 NA NA TRBV7-9 CASSPGSLTDTQYF TGTGCCAGCAGCCCCGGTAGCCTCACAGATACGCAGTATTTT
20 TRBJ2-3 NA TRBD2 TRBV5-1 CASSLVSASGSAGHTDTQYF TGCGCCAGCAGCTTGGTATCGGCTAGCGGGAGCGCCGGGCACACAGATACGCAGTATTTT
15 TRBJ2-7 few NA TRBV19 CASSIGGGIGYEQYF TGTGCCAGTAGTATAGGAGGCGGGATAGGCTACGAGCAGTACTTC
16 TRBJ2-3 once TRBD2 TRBV4-1 CASSQVALAATDTQYF TGCGCCAGCAGCCAAGTAGCACTAGCGGCGACAGATACGCAGTATTTT
13 TRBJ2-4 NA NA TRBV2 CASSGLESHIQYF TGTGCCAGCAGTGGCCTAGAATCACACATTCAGTACTTC
15 TRBJ2-2 once TRBD2 TRBV29-1 CSVKSGRANTGELFF TGCAGCGTCAAAAGCGGGAGGGCGAACACCGGGGAGCTGTTTTTT
18 TRBJ2-2 NA TRBD2 TRBV5-1 CASSSRVSSGSDTGELFF TGCGCCAGCAGCTCCAGGGTCTCTAGCGGGAGCGACACCGGGGAGCTGTTTTTT
16 TRBJ2-5 NA TRBD2 TRBV5-4 CASSSGLAGGQETQYF TGTGCCAGCAGTTCTGGACTAGCGGGCGGACAAGAGACCCAGTACTTC
10 TRBJ2-7 NA NA TRBV6-1 CASSLYEQYF TGTGCCAGCAGCCTCTACGAGCAGTACTTC
16 TRBJ1-5 NA NA TRBV7-8 CASSKDRSRSNQPQHF TGTGCCAGCAGCAAAGACAGATCGCGGAGCAATCAGCCCCAGCATTTT
17 TRBJ2-5 NA TRBD1 TRBV2 CASSAPTRQGDSETQYF TGTGCCAGCAGTGCGCCGACCCGGCAGGGGGATTCGGAGACCCAGTACTTC
15 TRBJ2-5 NA TRBD2 TRBV29-1 CSVEGDGLAEKTQYF TGCAGCGTTGAAGGAGACGGACTAGCGGAAAAGACCCAGTACTTC
12 TRBJ1-1 once NA TRBV2 CAIAGRPTEAFF TGTGCCATTGCGGGCCGCCCCACTGAAGCTTTCTTT
15 TRBJ2-1 NA TRBD2 TRBV7-3 CASSSGLAGYNEQFF TGTGCCAGCAGCTCGGGACTAGCGGGATACAATGAGCAGTTCTTC